This T cell receptor (beta chain) was recorded in a study of shared clonotypes between healthy human individuals. Study summary: Aged between 18 and 49, the donors were a couple of women and three men.

TCRdb's copy holds only in-frame clones and misses some; the assay was immunoSEQ multiplex PCR. This repertoire shows about 580,000 clones, 98% found once; its top ten account for 0.3%. The CDR3 consists of 16 residues. The germline V gene encodes CDR1 SEHNR and CDR2 FQNEAQ (reference sequence). Trimming at V came to 5 bases and at J to 3 bases, leaving 11 bases not matched to a gene. Positive CCR7 selection of CD45RO-negative cells yielded the naive CD8 cells, and terminally differentiated effector memory CD45RA+ cells were excluded. Everyone who donated was a Caucasian adult who lived in Nashville, Tennessee.

This TCR was sampled from a man aged 25 to 40 in good health. The material sequenced was naive CD8+ T cells sorted from blood. J is TRBJ2-7 and V is TRBV7-9; the match to TRBD2 covers 9 bases. CDR3 sequence (DNA): TGTGCCAGCAGCCCACCCGGACTAGCGACTTACTACGAGCAGTACTTC. The encoded protein is CASSPPGLATYYEQYF.